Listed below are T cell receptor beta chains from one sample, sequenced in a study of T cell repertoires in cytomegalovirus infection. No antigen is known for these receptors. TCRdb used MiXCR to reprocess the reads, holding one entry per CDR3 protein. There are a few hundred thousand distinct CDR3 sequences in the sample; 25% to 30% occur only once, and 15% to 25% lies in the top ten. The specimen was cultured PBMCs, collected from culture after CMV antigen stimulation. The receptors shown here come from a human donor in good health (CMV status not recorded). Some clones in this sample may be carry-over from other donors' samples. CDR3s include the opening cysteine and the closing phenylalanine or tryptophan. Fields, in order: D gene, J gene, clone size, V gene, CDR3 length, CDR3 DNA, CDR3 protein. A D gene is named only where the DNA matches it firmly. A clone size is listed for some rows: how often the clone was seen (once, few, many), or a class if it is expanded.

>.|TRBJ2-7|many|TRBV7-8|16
TGTGCCAGCAATCCACTCAGGGTGACGAGCTCCTACGAGCAGTACTTC
CASNPLRVTSSYEQYF
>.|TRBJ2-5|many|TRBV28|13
TGTGCCAGCAGTCCAGGGGAAGGGGAGACCCAGTACTTC
CASSPGEGETQYF
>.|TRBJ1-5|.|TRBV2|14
TGTGCCAGCGGACCGGGACTAGCTATTCAGCCCCAGCATTTT
CASGPGLAIQPQHF
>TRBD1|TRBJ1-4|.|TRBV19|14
TGTGCCAGTAGTTGGGGGACAGAAAGTGAAAAACTGTTTTTT
CASSWGTESEKLFF
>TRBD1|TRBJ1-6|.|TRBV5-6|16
TGTGCCAGCAGCTTGTACAGGGGCGGCGAAAATTCACCCCTCCACTTT
CASSLYRGGENSPLHF
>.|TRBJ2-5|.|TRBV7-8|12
TGTGCCAGCAGCCCCACAGGGGAGACCCAGTACTTC
CASSPTGETQYF
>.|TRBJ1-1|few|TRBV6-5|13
TGTGCCAGCGGGATAGATCGGAACACTGAAGCTTTCTTT
CASGIDRNTEAFF
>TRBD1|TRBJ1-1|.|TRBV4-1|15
TGCGCCAGCAGCCTCGGGGGACAGGGTTCCACTGAAGCTTTCTTT
CASSLGGQGSTEAFF
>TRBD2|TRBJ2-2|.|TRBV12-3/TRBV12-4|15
TGTGCCAGCACCGTTGGCGGGAGGTCCACCGGGGAGCTGTTTTTT
CASTVGGRSTGELFF
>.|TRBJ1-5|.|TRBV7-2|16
TGTGCCAGCAGAAAACCGGGGGCGGGGGGCAATCAGCCCCAGCATTTT
CASRKPGAGGNQPQHF
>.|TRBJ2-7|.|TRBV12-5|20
TGTGCTAGTGGTTTGGTGCCCCTCAGCACGGATCCCGGACGGTCACGCGAGCAGTACTTC
CASGLVPLSTDPGRSREQYF
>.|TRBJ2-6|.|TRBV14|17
TGTGCCAGCAGCCAAGGACGTTGGGGAGCTGGGGCCAACGTCCTGACTTTC
CASSQGRWGAGANVLTF
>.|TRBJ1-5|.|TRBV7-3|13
TGTGCCAGCAGCTTAAGCCCGCTAGAGCCCCAGCATTTT
CASSLSPLEPQHF
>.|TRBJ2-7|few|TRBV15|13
TGTGCCACCAGCAGTAGCCGAGTACTCGGGCAGTACTTC
CATSSSRVLGQYF
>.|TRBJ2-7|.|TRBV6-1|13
TGTGCCAGCAGCCGGACGGTATCCTACGAGCAGTACTTC
CASSRTVSYEQYF
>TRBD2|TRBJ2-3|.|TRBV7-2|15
TGTGCCAGCAGCATCCCAGCGGGGGGGCTAAATACGCAGTATTTT
CASSIPAGGLNTQYF
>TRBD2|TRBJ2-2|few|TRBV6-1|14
TGTGCCAGCAATAGCGGGGGGGCGGCCGGGGAGCTGTTTTTT
CASNSGGAAGELFF
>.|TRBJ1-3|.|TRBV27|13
TGTGCCAGCAGCACGACAGCTTTTAACACCATATATTTT
CASSTTAFNTIYF
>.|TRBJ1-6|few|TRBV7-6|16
TGTGCCAGCAGCCAAAGGGGACGGATACCTAATTCACCCCTCCACTTT
CASSQRGRIPNSPLHF
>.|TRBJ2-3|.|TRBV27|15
TGTGCCAGCAGTTGGGGGGCGGGGATCACAGATACGCAGTATTTT
CASSWGAGITDTQYF
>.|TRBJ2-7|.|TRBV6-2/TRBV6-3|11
TGTGCCAGCAGTTCCGGCTGGGAGCAGTACTTC
CASSSGWEQYF
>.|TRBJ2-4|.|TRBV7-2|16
TGTGCCAGCAGCTTAGTTGCAGGGATAGCCAAAAACATTCAGTACTTC
CASSLVAGIAKNIQYF
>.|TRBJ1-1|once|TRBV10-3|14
TGTGCCATCAGTGAGTTGGACGGCCTGGGGGAAGCTTTCTTT
CAISELDGLGEAFF
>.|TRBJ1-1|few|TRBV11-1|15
TGTGCCAGCAGCCCAGAAGGGGTGTTGGACACTGAAGCTTTCTTT
CASSPEGVLDTEAFF
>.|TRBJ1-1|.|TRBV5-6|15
TGTGCCAGCAGCCGCACCCCCACAGGGTTCACTGAAGCTTTCTTT
CASSRTPTGFTEAFF
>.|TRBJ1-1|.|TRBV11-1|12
TGTGCCAGCAGGGAGGAGGGCACTGAAGCTTTCTTT
CASREEGTEAFF
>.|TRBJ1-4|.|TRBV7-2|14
TGTGCCAGCAGCTTAGGCAGGGATGATGAAAAACTGTTTTTT
CASSLGRDDEKLFF
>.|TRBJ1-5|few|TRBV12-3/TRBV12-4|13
TGTGCCAGCAGTTCCTGGGGGCATCAGCCCCAGCATTTT
CASSSWGHQPQHF
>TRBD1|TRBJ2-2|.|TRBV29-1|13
TGCAGCGGCCGACAGGGGGCGGGCGGGGAGCTGTTTTTT
CSGRQGAGGELFF
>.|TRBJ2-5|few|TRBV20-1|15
TGCAGTGCTAGAGATCAGGGGCAGTATCAAGAGACCCAGTACTTC
CSARDQGQYQETQYF
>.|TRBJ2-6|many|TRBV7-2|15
TGTGCCAGCAGCCCCGAGATCTCTGGGGCCAACGTCCTGACTTTC
CASSPEISGANVLTF
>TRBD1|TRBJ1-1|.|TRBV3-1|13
TGTGCCAGCAGCCAAGAGAGGGACAGGGAAGCTTTCTTT
CASSQERDREAFF
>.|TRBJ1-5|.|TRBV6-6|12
TGTGCCAGCAGTTACCTCGCACGCCCCCAGCATTTT
CASSYLARPQHF
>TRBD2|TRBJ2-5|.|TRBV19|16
TGTGCCAGTAGTATAGCGGTGCGGGGGAGCCAAGAGACCCAGTACTTC
CASSIAVRGSQETQYF
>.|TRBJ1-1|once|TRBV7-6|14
TGTGCCAGCAGCTTAGCCGTCAGTGGCACTGAAGCTTACTTT
CASSLAVSGTEAYF
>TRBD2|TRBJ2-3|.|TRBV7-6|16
TGTGCCAGCAGCTATATAGCGGGGACTAGCACAGATACGCAGTATTTT
CASSYIAGTSTDTQYF
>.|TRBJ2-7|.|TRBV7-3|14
TGTGCCAGCAGCTTAAAAATGAGTGCCTACGAGCAGTACTTC
CASSLKMSAYEQYF
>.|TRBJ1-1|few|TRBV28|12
TGTGCCAGCAGTTTACGGGGGCGTAGGGCTTTCTTT
CASSLRGRRAFF
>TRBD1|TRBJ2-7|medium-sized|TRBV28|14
TGTGCCAGCAGTTTAAGGGGGCCCATCTACGAGCAGTACTTC
CASSLRGPIYEQYF
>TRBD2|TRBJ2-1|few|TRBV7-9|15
TGTGCCAGCAGCTTATGGGCTAGCGGAGACAATGAGCAGTTCTTC
CASSLWASGDNEQFF
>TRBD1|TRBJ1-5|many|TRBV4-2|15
TGTGCCAGCAGCCCCGGACAGGGTCATAATCAGCCCCAGCATTTT
CASSPGQGHNQPQHF
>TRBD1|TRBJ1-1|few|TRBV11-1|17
TGTGCCAGCAGCCCCTATGGACAGGGGAGCATCAACACTGAAGCTTTCTTT
CASSPYGQGSINTEAFF
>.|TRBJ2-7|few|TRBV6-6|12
TGTGCCACCACCGGGTGGGGGTACGAGCAGTACTTC
CATTGWGYEQYF
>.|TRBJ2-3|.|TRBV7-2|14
TGTGCCAGCAGCTTACGGCTCGGCGGGGATACGCAGTATTTT
CASSLRLGGDTQYF
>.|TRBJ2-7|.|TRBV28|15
TGTGCCAGCAGTTTCCTCCGGCCCCCAAACGACGAGCAGTACTTC
CASSFLRPPNDEQYF
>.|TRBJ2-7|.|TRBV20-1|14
TGCAGTGCTAGAGAACGGTCCCCCCCCTACGAGCAGTACTTC
CSARERSPPYEQYF
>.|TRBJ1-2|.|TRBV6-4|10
TGTGCCAACTCGGATCGGGGCTACACCTTC
CANSDRGYTF
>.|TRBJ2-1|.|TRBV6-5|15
TGTGCCAGCAGTCCGACAGTCCGCTCCTACAATGAGCAGTTCTTC
CASSPTVRSYNEQFF
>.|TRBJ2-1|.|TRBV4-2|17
TGTGCCAGCAGCCAAGATAGTACTACTACCCGGGAAAATGAGCAGTTCTTC
CASSQDSTTTRENEQFF
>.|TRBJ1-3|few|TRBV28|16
TGTGCCAGCAGTTCCCGTGGAGGGGAGACTCGAAACACCATATATTTT
CASSSRGGETRNTIYF
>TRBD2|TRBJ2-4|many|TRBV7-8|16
TGTGCCAGCAGCTTAGGCGGGAGTGCATCCAAAAACATTCAGTACTTC
CASSLGGSASKNIQYF
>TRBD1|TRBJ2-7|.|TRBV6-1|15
TGTGCCAGCAGTTCACCCGGGACAGTCTCCTACGAGCAGTACTTC
CASSSPGTVSYEQYF
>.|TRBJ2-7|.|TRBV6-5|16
TGTGCCAGCAGCCGAGTACCGGGACACGGTACCTACGAGCAGTACTTC
CASSRVPGHGTYEQYF
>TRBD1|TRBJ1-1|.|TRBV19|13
TGTGCCAGTAGTAACCGGGACAGGGTAAATGCTTTCTTT
CASSNRDRVNAFF
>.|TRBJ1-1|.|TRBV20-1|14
TGCAGTGCTAGAGAAGGACACTCTAACACTGAAGCTTTCTTT
CSAREGHSNTEAFF
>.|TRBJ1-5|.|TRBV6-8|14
TGTGCCAGCAGTTTGGACATAACGGGGCAGCCCCAGCATTTT
CASSLDITGQPQHF
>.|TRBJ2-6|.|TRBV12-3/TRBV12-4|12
TGTGCCAGCAGTTACGGGGCCAACGTCCTGACTTTC
CASSYGANVLTF
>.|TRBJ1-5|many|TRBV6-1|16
TGTGCCAGCAGTGAAGCGGAGGGGTTCAGCAATCAGCCCCAGCATTTT
CASSEAEGFSNQPQHF
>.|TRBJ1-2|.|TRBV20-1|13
TGCAGTGCTAGACAGGGCGGGGGCTATGGCTACACCTTC
CSARQGGGYGYTF
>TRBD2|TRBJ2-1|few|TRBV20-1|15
TGCAGTGCTAGAGATGGGGCGGGAGTCGACAATGAGCAGTTCTTC
CSARDGAGVDNEQFF